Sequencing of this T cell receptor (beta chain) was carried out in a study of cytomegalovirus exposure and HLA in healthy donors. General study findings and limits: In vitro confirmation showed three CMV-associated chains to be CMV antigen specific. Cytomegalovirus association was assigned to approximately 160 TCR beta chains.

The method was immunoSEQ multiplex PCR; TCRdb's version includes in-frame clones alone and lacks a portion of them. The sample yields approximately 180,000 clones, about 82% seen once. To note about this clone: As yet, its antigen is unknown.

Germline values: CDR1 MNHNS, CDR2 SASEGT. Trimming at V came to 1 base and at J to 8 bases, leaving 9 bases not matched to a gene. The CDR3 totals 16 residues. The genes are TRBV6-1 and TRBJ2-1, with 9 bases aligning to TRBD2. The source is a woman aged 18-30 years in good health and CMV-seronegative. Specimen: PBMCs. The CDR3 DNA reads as TGTGCCAGCAGTGAAGGGGGACTAGCTCTACTCCATGAGCAGTTCTTC. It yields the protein CASSEGGLALLHEQFF.